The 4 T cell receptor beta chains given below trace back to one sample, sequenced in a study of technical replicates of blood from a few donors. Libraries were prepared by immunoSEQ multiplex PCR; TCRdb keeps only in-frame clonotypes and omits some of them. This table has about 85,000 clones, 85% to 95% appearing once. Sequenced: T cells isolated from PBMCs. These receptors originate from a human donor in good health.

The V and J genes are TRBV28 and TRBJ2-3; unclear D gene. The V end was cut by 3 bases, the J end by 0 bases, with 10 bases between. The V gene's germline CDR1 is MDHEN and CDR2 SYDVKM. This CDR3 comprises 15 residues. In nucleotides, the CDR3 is TGTGCCAGCAGTTTCGCGGTATCGAGCACAGATACGCAGTATTTT. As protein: CASSFAVSSTDTQYF.

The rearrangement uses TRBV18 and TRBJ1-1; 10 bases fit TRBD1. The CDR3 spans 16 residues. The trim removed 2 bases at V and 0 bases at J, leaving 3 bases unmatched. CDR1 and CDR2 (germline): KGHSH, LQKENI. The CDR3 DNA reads TGTGCCAGCTCACCAGGACAGGGGGGAATGAACACTGAAGCTTTCTTT. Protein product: CASSPGQGGMNTEAFF.

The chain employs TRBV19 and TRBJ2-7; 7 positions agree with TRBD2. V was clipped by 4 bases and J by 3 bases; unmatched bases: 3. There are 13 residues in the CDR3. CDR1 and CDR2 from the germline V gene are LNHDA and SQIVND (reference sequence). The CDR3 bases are TGTGCCAGTAGTACTAGCGGCTTCTACGAGCAGTACTTC. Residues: CASSTSGFYEQYF.

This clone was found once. The CDR3 here is CASSLDGGTSYEQYF. The CDR3, as DNA: TGTGCCAGCAGCTTAGATGGCGGAACCTCCTACGAGCAGTACTTC. The gene calls are TRBV7-8 and TRBJ2-7; no reliable D call. Trimming cost V 1 base and J 0 bases, with 10 bases left between them. Germline V gives CDR1 SGHVS, CDR2 FQNEAQ. CDR3 length: 15 residues.